The TCR beta chain described here comes from a study of blood T cell repertoires in COVID-19. Study context: Acute and convalescent COVID-19 samples came from the United States, Italy and Spain. The cDNA or gDNA used as material had been derived from T cells, B-cell-depleted T cells, or PBMCs.

This study enrolled people aged 18 to 89 from 20 to 25 US geographic areas. Deletions cut 4 bases from V and 1 base from J, with 10 bases between. Germline lookup yields CDR1 SGHTA and CDR2 FQGTGA. CDR3 length equals 14 residues. Methods used by the authors: Amplification of reference gene primers was used by the study to estimate nucleated cell counts. TCRdb's copy holds only in-frame clones and misses some; the assay was immunoSEQ multiplex PCR. The D gene and trimming were derived from the DNA, and the V and J assignments and clone size from that table. The sample lists about 200,000 clones; 86% were seen once.

The sequence came from a man in his forties with acute COVID-19. The chain recombines TRBV7-3 with TRBJ1-1; D is possibly TRBD1 (5 bases). Sample: PBMCs or T cells enriched from blood (not recorded which). In DNA form, the CDR3 reads TGTGCCAGCAGCTCGGGACTCGCGAACACTGAAGCTTTCTTT. Its protein product is CASSSGLANTEAFF. Together with reference TRBV7-3 and TRBJ1-1, the CDR3 gives the full variable domain: GAGVSQTPSNKVTEKGKYVELRCDPISGHTALYWYRQSLGQGPEFLIYFQGTGAADDSGLPNDRFFAVRPEGSVSTLKIQRTERGDSAVYLCASSSGLANTEAFFGQGTRLTVV.